This T cell receptor (beta chain) is drawn from a study of blood T cell repertoires in COVID-19 (dated by TCRdb to 2018 to 2020). Describing the broader study: The collaborator samples originated in the United States, Italy and Spain and spanned the acute and convalescent phases of COVID-19. The material from the prospective study consisted of cDNA or gDNA derived from T cells, B-cell-depleted T cells, or PBMCs. The dataset comprised deeply sampled blood TCRbeta repertoires from subjects exposed to, actively infected with, or recovered from COVID-19. The repertoires were released in a freely available public database intended as a resource for research on the immune response to SARS-CoV-2. The samples were drawn from two sources: the first 160 participants of the ongoing ImmuneRACE study, and some 1,300 subjects contributed by 6 global collaborators. Nearly every sample came with metadata listing a de-identified subject ID, COVID-19 status, age in years and sex. Where available, HLA class I and class II types were taken from metadata supplied by the sample provider and were not determined by assay-based typing.

TCRbeta CDR3 regions were amplified from genomic DNA using the immunoSEQ Assay, a bias-controlled multiplex PCR. Under the source paper's analysis protocol: Nucleated cell counts per sample were estimated from amplification of reference gene primers within the assay. To quantify the absolute abundance of each unique TCRbeta CDR3 rearrangement, sequence reads were collapsed and filtered. Productive Simpson clonality was computed per sample as the square root of Simpson's diversity index over productive rearrangements. TCRdb stores this immuneACCESS table with in-frame sequences only. Part of the clones is absent; in the studies checked, under half of the shortfall reflects unresolved V genes, and no reason is known for the rest. From that table come the V and J calls and clone size; the DNA was used to work out D and trimming. The sample has 200,000 to 250,000 clones on record, 70% to 90% of them singletons. 2% to 2.5% of the sample is held by the ten biggest clonotypes.

CDR1 and CDR2 are read off the germline V gene as KGHSH and LQKENI. The CDR3, from cysteine to phenylalanine, totals 14 residues. Of the read, only the CDR3 DNA is kept; its 42 bases are in frame from base 1. The trim is 4 bases for V and 0 bases for J, with a gap of 6 bases between the germline ends. This clone was seen a single time. Its antigen specificity is not known. No clone much larger than this one lies a single base away; base qualities are absent. Overall results and qualifications from the work: The amount of clinical and demographic metadata varied by source and participant and was provided uncurated.

Another Seattle source contributed samples from volunteer blood donors who had recovered from COVID-19. The collaborating institutions used their own protocols to collect whole blood in K2EDTA tubes. Collaborator samples were shipped for TCRbeta analysis as frozen whole blood, isolated PBMCs, or DNA extracted from either sample type. Sequencing used peripheral blood. The chain is made from TRBV18 and TRBJ1-4; the D gene cannot be resolved reliably. The receptor was isolated from a man younger than 45 who had recovered from COVID-19. The CDR3 region reads CASSLSATNEKLFF. The DNA sequence reads TGTGCCAGCTCACTTTCGGCAACTAATGAAAAACTGTTTTTT.